These 11 T cell receptor beta chains originate from one sample sequenced in a study of T cells after yellow fever vaccination. Each CDR3 protein is one row after TCRdb ran MiXCR on the 5' RACE reads. The sample contains 350,000 to 450,000 distinct CDR3 sequences, roughly 6.2% of which appear only once. Sequences were derived from PBMCs, sampled 5 days after the yellow fever booster vaccination. The receptor set was obtained from a man between 25 and 39 years old who received the YFV17D yellow fever vaccine.

This clonotype was detected only a few times. The gene calls are TRBV30 and TRBJ2-1; D call uncertain. Trimming shortened V by 0 bases and J by 8 bases, and 5 bases separated the two germline ends. The CDR3 has 11 amino acids. Germline CDR1 and CDR2: GTSNPN and SVGIG (reference sequence). The CDR3 sequence: CAWSVVHEQFF. DNA for the CDR3: TGTGCCTGGAGTGTAGTCCATGAGCAGTTCTTC.

This clonotype was seen more than once but under ten times. The rearrangement uses TRBV14 and TRBJ2-7; TRBD2 matches 11 bases. The germline CDR1 and CDR2 sequences are SGHDN and FVKESK. This CDR3 comprises 21 residues. J was trimmed by 4 bases and V by 4 bases; bases with no gene match: 24. The CDR3 DNA sequence: TGTGCCAGCAGCCCAATAGCTTTTCAGCTAGCGGGAGGCCTATTGTCATACGAGCAGTACTTC. Translated, it gives CASSPIAFQLAGGLLSYEQYF. Using reference TRBV14 and TRBJ2-7 for the parts outside the CDR3, the full variable domain is EAGVTQFPSHSVIEKGQTVTLRCDPISGHDNLYWYRRVMGKEIKFLLHFVKESKQDESGMPNNRFLAERTGGTYSTLKVQPAELEDSGVYFCASSPIAFQLAGGLLSYEQYFGPGTRLTVT.

This clonotype was seen a few times. The chain combines TRBV9 with TRBJ2-4; possibly TRBD2 for D (5 bases). The germline gives CDR1 SGDLS, CDR2 YYNGEE. CDR3 size: 13 residues. With 0 bases removed from V and 9 bases from J, the gap between germline ends came to 10 bases. CDR3 amino acids: CASSVVDRGIQYF. The DNA for the CDR3 is TGTGCCAGCAGCGTAGTCGATCGGGGCATTCAGTACTTC. Full variable domain (remainder filled in from reference TRBV9 and TRBJ2-4): DSGVTQTPKHLITATGQRVTLRCSPRSGDLSVYWYQQSLDQGLQFLIQYYNGEERAKGNILERFSAQQFPDLHSELNLSSLELGDSALYFCASSVVDRGIQYFGAGTRLSVL.

V gene TRBV19 combines with J gene TRBJ2-1; 7 nucleotides align to TRBD1. The CDR3 length is 13 residues. Losses at the gene ends were 3 bases for V and 9 bases for J; bases not matched to a gene: 5. Germline values: CDR1 LNHDA, CDR2 SQIVND (reference sequence). The CDR3 DNA is TGTGCCAGTAGTATTATCCCAGGGGGTGAGCAGTTCTTC. Translation gives CASSIIPGGEQFF.

Only a few counts were recorded for this clonotype. This chain connects TRBV7-2 to TRBJ2-7, with D unresolved. Germline V gives CDR1 SGHTA, CDR2 FQGNSA. V shed 1 base and J shed 3 bases, with 10 bases lying between them. The length of the CDR3 is 14 residues. The CDR3 sequence is CASSLVSLNYEQYF. The CDR3 DNA follows: TGTGCCAGCAGCTTAGTCTCGTTAAACTACGAGCAGTACTTC.

The gene calls are TRBV5-1 and TRBJ2-2; 12 nucleotides agree with TRBD2. The CDR3 length is 17 residues. V lost 2 bases, J lost 0 bases, and 2 bases stayed unmatched. CDR1 is SGHRS and CDR2 is YFSETQ in the germline V gene. CDR3 sequence: CASSFTSGRPNTGELFF. The CDR3 coding sequence is TGCGCCAGCAGCTTTACTAGCGGGAGGCCGAACACCGGGGAGCTGTTTTTT.

In this sample, this clonotype turned up a few times. V gene TRBV4-2 combines with J gene TRBJ2-7; TRBD2 matches at 11 bases. The CDR3 contains 15 residues. The V gene's germline CDR1 is LGHNA and CDR2 YNFKEQ. J was trimmed by 3 bases and V by 0 bases; bases with no gene match: 1. The CDR3 sequence: CASSQEGTSGYEQYF. The CDR3 DNA sequence: TGTGCCAGCAGCCAAGAAGGGACTAGCGGCTACGAGCAGTACTTC.

This clonotype occurred many times. The chain recombines TRBV7-6 with TRBJ2-7; perhaps TRBD2 as D (6 bases). Germline V CDR1 and CDR2: SGHVS, FNYEAQ. V was trimmed by 3 bases and J by 0 bases, leaving 9 bases between them. The CDR3 contains 14 residues. The CDR3 DNA sequence: TGTGCCAGCAGCTTCCGGACTACCTCCTACGAGCAGTACTTC. Translation gives CASSFRTTSYEQYF.

This clonotype has only a few counts. The CDR3 loop is CASRDNGNSYEQYF. Written as DNA, the CDR3 is TGTGCCAGCAGGGATAATGGGAACTCCTACGAGCAGTACTTC. The chain joins TRBV28 to TRBJ2-7, with D hard to call. Deletions cut 6 bases from V and 0 bases from J, with 12 bases between. This CDR3 contains 14 residues. Germline V lookup: CDR1 MDHEN, CDR2 SYDVKM.

This clonotype was seen at least ten times. The V call is TRBV28, the J call TRBJ2-2; D not resolved. Germline V gives CDR1 MDHEN, CDR2 SYDVKM. The CDR3 contains 15 residues. V lost 6 bases to trimming and J lost 2 bases, with 13 bases between them. The DNA of the CDR3 is TGTGCCAGCAGAATAAGCACTTTAAACACCGGGGAGCTGTTTTTT. Its translation: CASRISTLNTGELFF.

In this sample, this clonotype turned up many times. The chain uses TRBV18 and TRBJ1-2, with 7 nucleotides matching TRBD1. In germline, CDR1 is KGHSH, CDR2 LQKENI. J lost 3 bases, V lost 4 bases, and 5 bases had no gene match. This CDR3 is built from 14 residues. In DNA, the CDR3 is TGTGCCAGCTCACTGCAGGGGGTCGACTATGGCTACACCTTC. Residues: CASSLQGVDYGYTF.